This T cell receptor (beta chain) was sequenced during a study of blood T cell repertoires in COVID-19. V was pared by 2 bases and J by 0 bases, with 13 bases of the junction left unmatched. Per the germline V gene, CDR1 is GTSNPN and CDR2 is SVGIG (reference sequence). This CDR3 has 18 residues. As processed by the authors: Amplification from reference gene primers served as the basis for estimated nucleated cell counts. The repertoire was sequenced with immunoSEQ multiplex PCR; TCRdb's copy has only in-frame clones and lacks some. Clone size and the V and J calls come from that table; the DNA yielded D and trimming. Of about 220,000 clones detected, 80% appear once; the ten largest clones hold roughly 13%.

V usage is TRBV30 and J usage is TRBJ1-5, with 7 bases fitting TRBD1. Material: peripheral blood. This sequence was found in a human donor in a cohort sampled during active COVID-19. The CDR3 DNA sequence: TGTGCCTGGAGTTCTCTCCGGGGACAGACAAATAGCAATCAGCCCCAGCATTTT. Amino acids: CAWSSLRGQTNSNQPQHF.